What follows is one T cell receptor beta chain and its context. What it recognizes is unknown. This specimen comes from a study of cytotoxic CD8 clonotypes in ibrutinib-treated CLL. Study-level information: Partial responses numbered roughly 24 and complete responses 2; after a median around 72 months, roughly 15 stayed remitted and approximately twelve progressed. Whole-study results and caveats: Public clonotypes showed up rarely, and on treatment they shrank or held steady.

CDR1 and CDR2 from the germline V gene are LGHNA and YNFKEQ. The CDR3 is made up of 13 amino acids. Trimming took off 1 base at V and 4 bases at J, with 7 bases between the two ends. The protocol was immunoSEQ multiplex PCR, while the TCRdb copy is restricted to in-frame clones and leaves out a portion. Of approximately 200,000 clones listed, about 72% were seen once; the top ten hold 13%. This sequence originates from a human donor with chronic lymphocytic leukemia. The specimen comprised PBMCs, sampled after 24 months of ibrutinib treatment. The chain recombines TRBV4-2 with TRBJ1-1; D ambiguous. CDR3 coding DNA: TGTGCCAGCAGCCAAGGGACCCTCACTGAAGCTTTCTTT. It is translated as CASSQGTLTEAFF.